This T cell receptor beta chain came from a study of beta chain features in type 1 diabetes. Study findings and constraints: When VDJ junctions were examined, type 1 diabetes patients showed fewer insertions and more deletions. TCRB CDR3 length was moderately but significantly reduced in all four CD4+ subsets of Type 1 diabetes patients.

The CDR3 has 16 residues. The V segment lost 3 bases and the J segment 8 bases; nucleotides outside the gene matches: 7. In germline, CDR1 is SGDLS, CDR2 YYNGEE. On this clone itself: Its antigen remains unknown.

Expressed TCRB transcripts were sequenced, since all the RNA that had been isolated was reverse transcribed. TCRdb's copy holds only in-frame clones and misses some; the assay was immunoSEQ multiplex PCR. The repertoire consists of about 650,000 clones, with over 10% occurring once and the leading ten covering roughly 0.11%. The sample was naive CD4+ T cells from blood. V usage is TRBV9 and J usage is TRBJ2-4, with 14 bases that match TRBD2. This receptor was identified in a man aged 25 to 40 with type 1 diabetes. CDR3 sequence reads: CASSATSGGAWDIQYF. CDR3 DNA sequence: TGTGCCAGCAGCGCGACTAGCGGGGGGGCCTGGGACATTCAGTACTTC.